This T cell receptor (beta chain) comes out of a study of T cell responses to AZD1222 COVID-19 vaccine. Germline values: CDR1 SGHDT, CDR2 YYEEEE. The length of the CDR3 is 14 residues. V dropped 0 bases and J dropped 2 bases, with 7 bases sitting between them. The table came from immunoSEQ multiplex PCR; TCRdb's copy has only in-frame clones and leaves some out. The data contain 140,000 to 150,000 clones, roughly 90% of them singletons. Doses given second, at about 4 or about 12 weeks, were pooled. Study outcomes and limitations: Within unmutated variant regions lay the reported targets of nearly half of spike-specific TCRs. Spike-specific TCRs gained breadth and depth after people received two AZD1222 doses.

This clone has more than one count but fewer than ten. Its antigen is as yet unknown. The chain carries TRBV5-6 and TRBJ2-3; tentative D call: TRBD1 (5 bases). The receptor was derived from an adult who received the AZD1222 COVID-19 vaccine. The specimen was peripheral blood, collected 28 days after the second AZD1222 dose. The CDR3 sequence: CASSLAGPTDTQYF. Here the CDR3 DNA reads TGTGCCAGCAGCTTGGCAGGGCCCACAGATACGCAGTATTTT.